One sample yielded the 5 T cell receptor beta chains listed below, sequenced in a study of cytomegalovirus exposure and HLA in healthy donors. With 60 Vbeta and 13 Jbeta primers, the PCR was carried out. Profiled with immunoSEQ multiplex PCR; TCRdb holds only in-frame clones, not every one. The data show 120,000 to 150,000 clones, roughly 82% seen once. Sample: PBMCs. The receptors here all came from a male donor in good health and CMV-seronegative.

Worth noting for this clone: Other DNA sequences in the same sample also yield this CDR3. The rearrangement uses TRBV5-1 and TRBJ2-3; D is possibly TRBD2 (5 bases). The germline V gene has CDR1 SGHRS and CDR2 YFSETQ. The V end was cut by 4 bases, the J end by 0 bases, with 9 bases between. CDR3 length: 14 residues. DNA of the CDR3: TGCGCCAGCAGCCCCCGGACTAGCACAGATACGCAGTATTTT. This codes for CASSPRTSTDTQYF.

The J gene is TRBJ2-1, the V gene TRBV25-1; 7 bases map to TRBD1. V trimming: 6 bases; J trimming: 5 bases; junction bases outside the gene matches: 1. Germline V gene lookup returns CDR1 MGHDK and CDR2 SYGVNS. The CDR3 contains 12 residues. The CDR3 region is CASRGTDNEQFF. The CDR3 region has the DNA TGTGCCAGCAGGGGGACAGACAATGAGCAGTTCTTC.

V usage is TRBV5-4 and J usage is TRBJ1-2; D ambiguous. Trimming removed 2 bases from V and 8 bases from J, with 16 bases in between. The CDR3 sequence is 14 residues long. Per germline, CDR1 SGHNT and CDR2 YYREEE (reference sequence). CDR3 coding DNA: TGTGCCAGCAGCTTTGTCGGGGAGGTCAACGGCTACACCTTC. It codes for CASSFVGEVNGYTF.

The CDR3 DNA reads as TGTGCCAGCAGCGGAGAACCCTTTCTAGCGGGAGTATTAGAGACCCAGTACTTC. As protein: CASSGEPFLAGVLETQYF. V and J are TRBV9 and TRBJ2-5; TRBD2 matches 10 bases. V gave up 3 bases and J gave up 4 bases; unmatched junction bases: 15. Germline CDR1 SGDLS, CDR2 YYNGEE. This CDR3 is 18 amino acids long.

This clone came up a few times. The gene calls are TRBV12-5 and TRBJ2-7, with 7 bases identical to TRBD1. V gave up 5 bases and J gave up 5 bases; unmatched junction bases: 3. Germline CDR1 LGHNT, CDR2 FRNRAP. The CDR3 has 12 residues. The CDR3 sequence is CASGRDRDEQYF. CDR3 DNA: TGTGCTAGTGGTAGAGACAGGGACGAGCAGTACTTC.